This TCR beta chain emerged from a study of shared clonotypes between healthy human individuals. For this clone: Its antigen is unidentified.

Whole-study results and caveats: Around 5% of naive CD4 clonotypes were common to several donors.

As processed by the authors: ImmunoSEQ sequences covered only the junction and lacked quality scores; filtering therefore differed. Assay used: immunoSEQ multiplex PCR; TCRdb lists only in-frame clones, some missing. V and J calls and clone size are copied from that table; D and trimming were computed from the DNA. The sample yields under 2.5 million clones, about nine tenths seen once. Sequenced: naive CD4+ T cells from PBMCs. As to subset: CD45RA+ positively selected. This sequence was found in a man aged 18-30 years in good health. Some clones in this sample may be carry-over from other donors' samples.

The CDR3 DNA reads TGCGCCAGCAGCCCAGGGACAGGTGGTGAAAAACTGTTTTTT. Its translation: CASSPGTGGEKLFF. The rearrangement joins TRBV5-1 to TRBJ1-4, with 8 bases matching TRBD1. V shed 4 bases, J shed 7 bases, and the junction held 6 bases outside the gene matches. Germline V gene data show CDR1 as SGHRS and CDR2 as YFSETQ. This CDR3 comprises 14 residues.